What follows are 13 T cell receptor beta chains derived from one specimen sequenced in a study of blood T cell repertoires in COVID-19 (TCRdb year 2020). The method behind the library was the immunoSEQ multiplex PCR assay. The immuneACCESS repertoire file appears here via TCRdb, limited to in-frame rearrangements. These files lack a portion of the clones; in checked studies, under half of the deficit traces to unresolved V genes, and the cause of the others is not known. This sample gives about 230,000 clones in total; around 85% of them show up just once. The top ten clonotypes cover approximately 5.1% of the sample. The specimen was peripheral blood. These receptors all stem from a man aged 45-65 years with COVID-19, enrolled during active disease.

The chain employs TRBV27 and TRBJ2-7; TRBD1 matches at 7 bases. CDR3 length: 14 amino acids. The V gene's germline CDR1 is MNHEY and CDR2 SMNVEV (reference sequence). V was clipped by 5 bases and J by 4 bases; unmatched bases: 8. CDR3 nucleotide sequence: TGTGCCAGCAGTAACCGGGACAGCAGATACGAGCAGTACTTC. Its protein is CASSNRDSRYEQYF.

In this sample, this clone turned up a few times. The rearrangement links TRBV6-1 to TRBJ1-3; D might be TRBD1 (6 bases). CDR3 length equals 16 residues. Germline assignment: CDR1 MNHNS and CDR2 SASEGT. V was shortened by 1 base and J by 0 bases, with 10 bases between the two germline ends. The DNA of the CDR3 is TGTGCCAGCAGTGAAGGTTGGGGGCCCTCTGGAAACACCATATATTTT. It translates to CASSEGWGPSGNTIYF.

This clone is a singleton in its sample. The chain couples TRBV7-8 to TRBJ2-2; unclear D gene. The germline CDR1 and CDR2 sequences are SGHVS and FQNEAQ. V was trimmed by 2 bases and J by 1 base, leaving 17 bases between them. This CDR3 region has 18 residues. The CDR3 protein is CASSLRLTGQVNTGELFF. The DNA of the CDR3 is TGTGCCAGCAGCTTACGATTAACTGGGCAGGTGAACACCGGGGAGCTGTTTTTT.

The chain employs TRBV14 and TRBJ1-2, with no clear D. Between the trimmed V and J ends, which lost 4 bases and 4 bases, there was a span of 10 bases. Germline CDR1 SGHDN, CDR2 FVKESK. This CDR3 is built from 13 residues. This CDR3 is CASSPETLYGYTF. The CDR3 bases are TGTGCCAGCAGCCCTGAGACACTCTATGGCTACACCTTC.

The V gene is TRBV14, the J gene TRBJ2-1; tentative D call: TRBD2 (6 bases). CDR1 SGHDN and CDR2 FVKESK come from the germline V gene. Trimming cost V 1 base and J 8 bases, with 18 bases left between them. CDR3 length: 16 amino acids. CDR3 in amino acids: CASSQGVAEGSDEQFF. In DNA, the CDR3 is TGTGCCAGCAGCCAAGGGGTAGCGGAGGGATCTGATGAGCAGTTCTTC.

This sequence joins TRBV5-1 and TRBJ2-2; tentatively, D is TRBD2 (6 bases). Germline V gives CDR1 SGHRS, CDR2 YFSETQ. The CDR3 is made up of 16 amino acids. The V end was cut by 7 bases, the J end by 0 bases, with 16 bases between. This CDR3 is CASVMVPGANTGELFF. The DNA for the CDR3 is TGCGCCAGCGTCATGGTGCCGGGGGCGAACACCGGGGAGCTGTTTTTT.

The chain combines TRBV11-2 with TRBJ2-5, with D tentatively TRBD2 (5 bases). V was shortened by 1 base and J by 5 bases, with 17 bases between the two germline ends. Germline V gene data show CDR1 as SGHAT and CDR2 as FQNNGV. The CDR3 runs 16 residues. In DNA form, the CDR3 reads TGTGCCAGCAGCTTAGGGCGGGCCCCCCAAGCGGAGACCCAGTACTTC. This sequence encodes CASSLGRAPQAETQYF.

This chain links TRBV21-1 with TRBJ1-4. TRBV21-1 represents a pseudogene. The CDR3 contains 16 residues. The CDR3 sequence: CAITGSGITTNEKLFF. The DNA for the CDR3 is TGTGCCATCACTGGCAGCGGAATCACAACTAATGAAAAACTGTTTTTT.

V is TRBV11-2 and J is TRBJ2-3; 10 positions match TRBD1. The V gene's germline CDR1 is SGHAT and CDR2 FQNNGV. Trimming cost V 0 bases and J 0 bases; bases outside gene matches: 9. The CDR3 covers 19 residues. The CDR3 loop is CASSLDGDRGLGSTDTQYF. In DNA form, the CDR3 reads TGTGCCAGCAGCTTAGACGGGGACAGGGGTTTGGGTAGCACAGATACGCAGTATTTT.

The chain is built from TRBV3-1 (or the pseudogene TRBV3-2) and TRBJ2-1, with 9 positions matching TRBD2. The V and J ends lost 1 base and 8 bases, in that order; junction bases with no gene match: 6. The CDR3 runs 15 residues. Germline V gives CDR1 LGHDT, CDR2 YNNKEL (reference sequence). The CDR3 region has the DNA TGTGCCAGCAGCCAAGGACCTAGCGGGGTGGATGAGCAGTTCTTC. This sequence encodes CASSQGPSGVDEQFF.

This clone showed up just a few times. The chain combines TRBV30 with TRBJ2-1; 8 bases match TRBD2. This CDR3 is 19 amino acids long. Germline CDR1 GTSNPN, CDR2 SVGIG (reference sequence). Unmatched junction bases numbered 18, after V lost 1 base and J lost 4 bases. The CDR3 is CAWSAVPGLTGGIYNEQFF. DNA for the CDR3: TGTGCCTGGAGTGCCGTCCCAGGCTTAACGGGGGGGATTTACAATGAGCAGTTCTTC.

V is TRBV6-6 and J is TRBJ2-2; perhaps TRBD1 as D (6 bases). Trimming removed 7 bases from V and 1 base from J, with 10 bases in between. The CDR3 extends over 14 amino acids. Germline V gene data show CDR1 as MNHNY and CDR2 as SVGAGI (reference sequence). The CDR3 bases are TGTGCCAGCACCGGACAGCAGAACACCGGGGAGCTGTTTTTT. Its translation is CASTGQQNTGELFF.

J is TRBJ1-6 and V is TRBV7-2; tentatively, D is TRBD1 (6 bases). Germline values: CDR1 SGHTA, CDR2 FQGNSA. The V end lost 5 bases, the J end lost 4 bases, and 9 bases lay between the germline ends. The CDR3 length is 14 residues. The CDR3 coding sequence is TGTGCCAGCAGCCCACAGGGATATAATTCACCCCTCCACTTT. Translation gives CASSPQGYNSPLHF.